This T cell receptor beta chain emerged from a study of post-analysis software for immune sequencing data. Turning to the study itself: Recorded disease courses covered relapsing-remitting, secondary progressive and progressive-relapsing multiple sclerosis. Some patients had no subtype annotation. Study outcomes and limitations: There was significantly lower normalized Chao1 diversity in multiple sclerosis patients than in controls. When the samples were clustered directly with F measure, those that had been prepared in the same batch showed strong co-clustering. Patients showed TRBV5-6, TRBV5-1 and TRBV20-1 among a few TRBV segments more frequent than in controls.

Germline V gene lookup returns CDR1 MNHNS and CDR2 SASEGT. The CDR3 spans 15 residues. V lost 2 bases to trimming and J lost 6 bases, with 14 bases between them. Comment on this clonotype: The antigen remains unidentified.

Presence of unique molecular identifiers characterized the TCR beta cDNA libraries. TCRdb re-derived calls from the PCR reads in MiXCR, one entry per CDR3 protein. The sample yields roughly 730,000 distinct CDR3 sequences, 30% seen once. The chain couples TRBV6-1 to TRBJ2-4; the D is unclear. The clonotype was recovered from a girl aged 10-17 years with multiple sclerosis. Sequenced input: blood. The CDR3 nucleotides are TGTGCCAGCAGTGAAAGTCGAGTCAGCTCAAACATTCAGTACTTC. Protein product: CASSESRVSSNIQYF.